The T cell receptor (beta chain) described here comes from a study of regulatory T cells in long-lasting Graves disease. CDR1 and CDR2 from the germline V gene are DFQATT and SNEGSKA (reference sequence). The length of the CDR3 is 14 residues. The V and J ends lost 5 bases and 13 bases respectively, with 21 bases between them. Assembly of TCR beta libraries relied on iRepertoire HTBI primers together with Arm-PCR of CDR3 regions. TCRdb redid the calling of the multiplex PCR reads with MiXCR, one entry per CDR3 protein. Here the sample spans about 440,000 distinct CDR3 sequences, approximately 15% being singletons. Specified time point: newly diagnosed GD, antithyroid drugs for less than 3 months. PBMCs were the source of the RNA used for TCR sequencing. Xi'an, China, was home to the endocrinology department that provided patients. Study observations and caveats: Gene preferences differed: TRBV28, TRBJ1-2, TRBJ2-5 in persistent cases.

This clonotype was seen ten or more times. As yet, its antigen is unknown. These same data were also listed under a study on T cells in Graves' hyperthyroidism and ophthalmopathy. That paper adds: Primed by the HTBI set, a first-round RT-PCR was run on the TCR CDR3.

The V gene is TRBV20-1, the J gene TRBJ1-6; D not certain. This clonotype originated in a woman in her twenties or thirties with Graves disease. Sequences were derived from peripheral blood mononuclear cells (PBMCs), sampled at new diagnosis, from a patient treated with antithyroid drugs. The CDR3 protein is CSAGTIASDPPLHF. In nucleotides, the CDR3 is TGCAGTGCTGGAACCATCGCCTCTGACCCCCCCCTCCACTTT.